Shown below are 21 T cell receptor beta chains from a single sample sequenced in a study of vaccination and CD4 T cells after COVID-19. The treatment was: approximately 11-day PBMC culture with coronavirus spike peptide pools or control peptides (ViraFEST assay). The antigens for these receptors are not known. The Oncomine TCR Beta short-read assay was applied to DNA of cultured CD4+ T cells. TCRdb called the PCR reads again in MiXCR, with one record for every CDR3 protein. The sample has about 19,000 distinct CDR3 sequences; just over 45% are singletons. Sequencing was performed on CD4+ T cells from blood, cultured in vitro, taken after SARS-CoV-2 vaccination. The receptors derive from a human donor who had recovered from COVID-19.

The chain has TRBV6-2 or TRBV6-3 and TRBJ2-5; unclear D gene. V was pared by 8 bases and J by 3 bases, with 7 bases between. This CDR3 spans 11 amino acids. Germline values: CDR1 MNHEY, CDR2 SVGEGT. The CDR3 is CASRREETQYF. The DNA for the CDR3 is TGTGCCAGCCGTAGGGAAGAGACCCAGTACTTC.

This clonotype was detected a few times. The rearrangement links TRBV7-3 to TRBJ2-1, with 7 bases fitting TRBD2. Germline values: CDR1 SGHTA, CDR2 FQGTGA. The CDR3 consists of 13 residues. The V and J ends lost 6 bases and 6 bases, in that order; junction bases with no gene match: 5. This CDR3 reads CASSQGGGNEQFF. CDR3 sequence (DNA): TGTGCCAGCAGTCAAGGCGGGGGCAATGAGCAGTTCTTC. The complete variable domain, with remaining parts taken from reference TRBV7-3 and TRBJ2-1, reads GAGVSQTPSNKVTEKGKYVELRCDPISGHTALYWYRQSLGQGPEFLIYFQGTGAADDSGLPNDRFFAVRPEGSVSTLKIQRTERGDSAVYLCASSQGGGNEQFFGPGTRLTVL.

The chain recombines TRBV11-3 with TRBJ2-5; TRBD1 matches at 10 bases. Germline CDR1 SGHNT, CDR2 YENEEA. The CDR3 contains 16 residues. Germline trimming cut 6 bases from V and 0 bases from J; bases unmatched to any gene: 7. The CDR3, as DNA: TGTGCCAGCAGTTCCGCGGACAGGGGGTACCAAGAGACCCAGTACTTC. Residues: CASSSADRGYQETQYF.

J is TRBJ2-2 and V is TRBV27; 11 bases line up with TRBD2. Trimming at V came to 6 bases and at J to 4 bases, leaving 4 bases not matched to a gene. The V gene's germline CDR1 is MNHEY and CDR2 SMNVEV (reference sequence). This CDR3 is built from 15 residues. In DNA, the CDR3 is TGTGCCAGCAGCGGACTAGCGGGTCCCACCGGGGAGCTGTTTTTT. It translates to CASSGLAGPTGELFF.

The chain joins TRBV20-1 to TRBJ2-3; TRBD1 might be the D (7 bases). V lost 5 bases and J lost 1, with 16 bases in between. This CDR3 comprises 15 residues. CDR1 is DFQATT and CDR2 is SNEGSKA in the germline V gene (reference sequence). CDR3 sequence reads: CSAGRQGLGTDTQYF. As DNA, the CDR3 is TGCAGTGCTGGGAGACAGGGACTGGGCACAGATACGCAGTATTTT.

The rearrangement links TRBV20-1 to TRBJ1-1; D is unclear. This CDR3 is built from 13 residues. Germline V gene data show CDR1 as DFQATT and CDR2 as SNEGSKA (reference sequence). V was shortened by 6 bases and J by 3 bases, with 14 bases between the two germline ends. CDR3 nucleotide sequence: TGCAGTGCCGGGGTGGGGTTGGACACTGAAGCTTTCTTT. It encodes CSAGVGLDTEAFF.

The rearrangement uses TRBV12-3 or TRBV12-4 and TRBJ1-1; 7 bases are a match to TRBD1. This CDR3 comprises 13 residues. V gave up 7 bases and J gave up 6 bases; unmatched junction bases: 8. Here the CDR3 DNA reads TGTGCCAGCAACCCGACAGGGACGTCTGAAGCTTTCTTT. Its translation is CASNPTGTSEAFF.

The rearrangement uses TRBV7-2 and TRBJ2-7, with 9 bases fitting TRBD1. With V trimmed by 1 base and J by 5 bases, 3 bases remained unmatched. The CDR3 contains 14 residues. Germline V gene lookup returns CDR1 SGHTA and CDR2 FQGNSA. Here the CDR3 reads CASSLGQGGNEQYF. The CDR3 DNA reads as TGTGCCAGCAGCTTAGGACAGGGGGGCAACGAGCAGTACTTC.

The chain recombines TRBV6-1 with TRBJ1-5; 9 bases agree with TRBD1. This CDR3 is built from 15 residues. The J segment lost 1 base and the V segment lost 6 bases, leaving 4 bases of the junction unmatched. Germline loops: CDR1 MNHNS, CDR2 SASEGT. The DNA for the CDR3 is TGTGCCAGCAGGGGACAGGGTCCAAGCAATCAGCCCCAGCATTTT. Protein: CASRGQGPSNQPQHF.

The chain recombines TRBV5-1 with TRBJ2-1; the match to TRBD2 covers 8 bases. The CDR3 spans 17 residues. Trimming removed 0 bases from V and 4 bases from J; junction bases left unmatched: 9. CDR1 and CDR2 (germline): SGHRS, YFSETQ. CDR3 loop: CASSLGLATQNYNEQFF. Here the CDR3 DNA reads TGCGCCAGCAGCTTGGGACTAGCGACGCAGAATTACAATGAGCAGTTCTTC.

This rearrangement joins TRBV7-2 to TRBJ2-7, with D tentatively TRBD1 (6 bases). V lost 2 bases to trimming and J lost 3 bases, with 8 bases between them. This CDR3 has 13 amino acids. Germline CDR1 and CDR2: SGHTA and FQGNSA. The CDR3 here is CASSLRTDYEQYF. As DNA, the CDR3 is TGTGCCAGCAGCTTAAGGACAGACTACGAGCAGTACTTC. Drawing the rest from reference TRBV7-2 and TRBJ2-7, the complete variable domain is GAGVSQSPSNKVTEKGKDVELRCDPISGHTALYWYRQSLGQGLEFLIYFQGNSAPDKSGLPSDRFSAERTGGSVSTLTIQRTQQEDSAVYLCASSLRTDYEQYFGPGTRLTVT.

The table lists this clonotype with a few counts. CDR3 bases: TGTGCCAGCAGCTCGAGGACTACCCTCAACACAGATACGCAGTATTTT. It specifies CASSSRTTLNTDTQYF. V is TRBV7-9 and J is TRBJ2-3, with D maybe TRBD2 (6 bases). The CDR3 spans 16 residues. V dropped 4 bases and J dropped 2 bases, with 16 bases sitting between them. Germline loops: CDR1 SEHNR, CDR2 FQNEAQ (reference sequence). The complete variable domain, with remaining parts taken from reference TRBV7-9 and TRBJ2-3, reads DTGVSQNPRHKITKRGQNVTFRCDPISEHNRLYWYRQTLGQGPEFLTYFQNEAQLEKSRLLSDRFSAERPKGSFSTLEIQRTEQGDSAMYLCASSSRTTLNTDTQYFGPGTRLTVL.

V gene TRBV7-2 combines with J gene TRBJ2-2, with D hard to call. Between the trimmed V and J ends, which lost 3 bases and 6 bases, there was a span of 8 bases. This CDR3 has 13 amino acids. Per germline, CDR1 SGHTA and CDR2 FQGNSA. DNA for the CDR3: TGTGCCAGCAGCTTGCATGCCTCCGGGGAGCTGTTTTTT. Amino acids: CASSLHASGELFF.

This chain joins TRBV10-3 and TRBJ2-7; D call uncertain. The CDR3 has 12 amino acids. Trimming removed 2 bases at V and 4 bases at J, with 6 bases between. Germline lookup yields CDR1 ENHRY and CDR2 SYGVKD. The CDR3 sequence: CAISEGSYEQYF. Here the CDR3 DNA reads TGTGCCATCAGTGAGGGTAGTTACGAGCAGTACTTC.

The chain is built from TRBV18 and TRBJ1-6; D not resolved. The CDR3 runs 15 residues. Trimming removed 5 bases from V and 7 bases from J, with 15 bases in between. Per germline, CDR1 KGHSH and CDR2 LQKENI. The CDR3 region has the DNA TGTGCCAGCTCAACCGGTAGTGTTGTAAATTCACCCCTCCACTTT. Protein product: CASSTGSVVNSPLHF.

The chain combines TRBV7-2 with TRBJ2-2; 14 bases agree with TRBD2. The CDR3 runs to 16 residues. Germline V gives CDR1 SGHTA, CDR2 FQGNSA. V gave up 5 bases and J gave up 4 bases; unmatched junction bases: 3. CDR3: CASSRTSGGSTGELFF. The CDR3 DNA is TGTGCCAGCAGCCGGACTAGCGGGGGGTCCACCGGGGAGCTGTTTTTT.

The chain couples TRBV6-1 to TRBJ1-3; D is unclear. Germline values: CDR1 MNHNS, CDR2 SASEGT. This CDR3 has 14 residues. Trimming cost V 8 bases and J 7 bases, with 18 bases left between them. CDR3 coding DNA: TGTGCCAGCCTAGCCGCCCCTCCGGATAACACCATATATTTT. Encoded protein: CASLAAPPDNTIYF.

This rearrangement joins TRBV19 to TRBJ2-3, with TRBD2 matching 11 bases. J lost 3 bases, V lost 5 bases, and 1 base had no gene match. This CDR3 region has 14 residues. CDR1 and CDR2 (germline): LNHDA, SQIVND (reference sequence). CDR3 amino acids: CASSPSGRTDTQYF. In nucleotides, the CDR3 is TGTGCCAGTAGTCCTAGCGGGAGGACAGATACGCAGTATTTT.

This clonotype was seen a few times. The chain uses TRBV7-2 and TRBJ1-1; no clear D. Trimming took 0 bases from V and 1 from J, leaving 12 bases between them. The CDR3 sequence is 16 residues long. Germline V CDR1 and CDR2: SGHTA, FQGNSA. As DNA, the CDR3 is TGTGCCAGCAGCTTAGCCTTCTTGTCGGGGAACACTGAAGCTTTCTTT. Encoded protein: CASSLAFLSGNTEAFF.

Only a few counts were recorded for this clonotype. The V gene is TRBV19, the J gene TRBJ2-5; 7 nucleotides align to TRBD2. CDR1 and CDR2 (germline): LNHDA, SQIVND (reference sequence). V trimming: 7 bases; J trimming: 5 bases; junction bases outside the gene matches: 7. The CDR3 runs to 13 residues. DNA for the CDR3: TGTGCCAGTACCCCTGGGAGGGGCGAGACCCAGTACTTC. Encoded protein: CASTPGRGETQYF.

This clonotype appeared a single time. The rearrangement joins TRBV20-1 to TRBJ1-4; 7 bases align to TRBD1. J gave up 5 bases and V 3 bases, and 9 bases lay outside the gene matches. Germline V gene lookup returns CDR1 DFQATT and CDR2 SNEGSKA (reference sequence). The CDR3 is made up of 15 amino acids. CDR3 region: CSASPQDRRNEKLFF. The CDR3 nucleotides read TGCAGTGCTAGTCCCCAGGACAGGAGGAATGAAAAACTGTTTTTT.